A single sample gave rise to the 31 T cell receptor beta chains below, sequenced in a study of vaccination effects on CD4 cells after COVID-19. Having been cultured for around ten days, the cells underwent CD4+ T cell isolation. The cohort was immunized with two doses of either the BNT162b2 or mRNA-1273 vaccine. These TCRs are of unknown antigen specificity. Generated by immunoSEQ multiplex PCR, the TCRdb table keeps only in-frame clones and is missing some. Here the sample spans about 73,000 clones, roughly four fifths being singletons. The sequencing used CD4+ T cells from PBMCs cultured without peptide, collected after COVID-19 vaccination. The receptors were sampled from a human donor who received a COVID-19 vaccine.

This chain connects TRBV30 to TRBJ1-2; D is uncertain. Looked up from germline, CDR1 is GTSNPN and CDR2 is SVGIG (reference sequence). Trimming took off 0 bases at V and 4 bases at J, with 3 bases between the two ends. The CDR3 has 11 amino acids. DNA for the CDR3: TGTGCCTGGAGTGTAGGCTATGGCTACACCTTC. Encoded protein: CAWSVGYGYTF. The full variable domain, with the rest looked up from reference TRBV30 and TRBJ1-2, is SQTIHQWPATLVQPVGSPLSLECTVEGTSNPNLYWYRQAAGRGLQLLFYSVGIGQISSEVPQNLSASRPQDRQFILSSKKLLLSDSGFYLCAWSVGYGYTFGSGTRLTVV.

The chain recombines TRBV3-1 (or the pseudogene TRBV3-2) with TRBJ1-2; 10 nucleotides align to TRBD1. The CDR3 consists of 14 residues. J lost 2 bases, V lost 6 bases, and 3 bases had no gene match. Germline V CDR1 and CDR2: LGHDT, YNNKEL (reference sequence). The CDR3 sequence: CASRPDRGNYGYTF. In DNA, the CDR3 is TGTGCCAGCAGGCCGGACAGGGGGAACTATGGCTACACCTTC.

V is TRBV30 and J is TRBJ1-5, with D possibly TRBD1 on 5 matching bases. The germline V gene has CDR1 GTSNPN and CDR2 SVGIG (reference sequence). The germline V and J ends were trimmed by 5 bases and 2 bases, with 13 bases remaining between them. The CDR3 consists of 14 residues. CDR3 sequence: CAWGQGGGNQPQHF. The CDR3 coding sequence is TGTGCCTGGGGGCAGGGAGGGGGCAATCAGCCCCAGCATTTT.

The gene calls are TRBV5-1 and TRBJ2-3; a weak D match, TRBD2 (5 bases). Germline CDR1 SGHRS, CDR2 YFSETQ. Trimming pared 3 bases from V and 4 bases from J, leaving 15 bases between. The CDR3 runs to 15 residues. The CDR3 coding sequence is TGCGCCAGCAGCTCCGACGGGGATGGGGCAGATACGCAGTATTTT. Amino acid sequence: CASSSDGDGADTQYF.

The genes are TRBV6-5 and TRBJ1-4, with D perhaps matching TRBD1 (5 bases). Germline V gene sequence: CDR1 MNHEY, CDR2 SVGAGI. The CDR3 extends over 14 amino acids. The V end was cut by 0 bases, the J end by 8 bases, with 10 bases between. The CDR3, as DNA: TGTGCCAGCAGTTACTCGACCCGGGGGGAAAAACTGTTTTTT. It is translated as CASSYSTRGEKLFF.

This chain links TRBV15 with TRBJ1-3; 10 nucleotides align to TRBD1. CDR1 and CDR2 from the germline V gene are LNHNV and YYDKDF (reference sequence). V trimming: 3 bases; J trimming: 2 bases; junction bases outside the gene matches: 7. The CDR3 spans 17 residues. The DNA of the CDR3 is TGTGCCACCAGCAGGCGGTCCGGGACAGGGGCTGGAAACACCATATATTTT. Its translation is CATSRRSGTGAGNTIYF.

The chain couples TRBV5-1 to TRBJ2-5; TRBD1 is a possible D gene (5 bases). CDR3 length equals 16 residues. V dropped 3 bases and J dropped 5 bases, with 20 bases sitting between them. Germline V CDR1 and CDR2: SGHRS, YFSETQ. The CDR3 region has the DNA TGCGCCAGCAGCTCTCCCCAATTGCACAGACAGGAGACCCAGTACTTC. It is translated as CASSSPQLHRQETQYF.

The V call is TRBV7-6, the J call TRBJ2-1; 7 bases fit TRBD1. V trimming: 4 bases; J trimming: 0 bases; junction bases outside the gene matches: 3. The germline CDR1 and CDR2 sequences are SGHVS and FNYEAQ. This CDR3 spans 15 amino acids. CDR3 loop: CASSSGQNSYNEQFF. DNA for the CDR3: TGTGCCAGCAGCTCGGGACAGAACTCCTACAATGAGCAGTTCTTC.

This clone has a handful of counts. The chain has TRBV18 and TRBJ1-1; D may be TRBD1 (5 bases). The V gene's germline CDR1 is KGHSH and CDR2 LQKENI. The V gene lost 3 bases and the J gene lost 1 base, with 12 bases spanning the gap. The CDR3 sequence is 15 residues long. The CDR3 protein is CASSPYSQGNTEAFF. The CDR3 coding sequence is TGTGCCAGCTCACCTTATTCTCAGGGGAACACTGAAGCTTTCTTT.

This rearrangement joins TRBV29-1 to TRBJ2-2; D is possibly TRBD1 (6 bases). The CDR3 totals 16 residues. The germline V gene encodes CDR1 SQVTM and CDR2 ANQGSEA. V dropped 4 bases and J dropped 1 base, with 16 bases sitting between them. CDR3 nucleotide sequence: TGCAGCGTTGCCCGTGGGGCAGGGGTGAACACCGGGGAGCTGTTTTTT. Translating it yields CSVARGAGVNTGELFF.

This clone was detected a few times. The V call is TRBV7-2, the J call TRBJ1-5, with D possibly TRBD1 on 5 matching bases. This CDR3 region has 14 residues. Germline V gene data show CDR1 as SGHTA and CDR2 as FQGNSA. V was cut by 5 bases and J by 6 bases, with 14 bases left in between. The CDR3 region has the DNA TGTGCCAGCAGCCCCCGGCGGGACGGTCAGCCCCAGCATTTT. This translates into CASSPRRDGQPQHF.

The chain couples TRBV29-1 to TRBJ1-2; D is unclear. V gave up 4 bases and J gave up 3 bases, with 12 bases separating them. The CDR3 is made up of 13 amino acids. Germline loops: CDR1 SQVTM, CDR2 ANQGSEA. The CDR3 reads CSVVKAGHYGYTF. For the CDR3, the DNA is TGCAGCGTTGTAAAGGCCGGTCACTATGGCTACACCTTC.

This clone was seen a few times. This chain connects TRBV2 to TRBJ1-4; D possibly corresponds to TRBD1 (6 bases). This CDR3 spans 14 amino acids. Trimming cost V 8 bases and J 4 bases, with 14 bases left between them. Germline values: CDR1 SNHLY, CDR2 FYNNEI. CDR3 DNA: TGTGCCAGCTTTCCGGGACACGATAATGAAAAACTGTTTTTT. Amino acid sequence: CASFPGHDNEKLFF.

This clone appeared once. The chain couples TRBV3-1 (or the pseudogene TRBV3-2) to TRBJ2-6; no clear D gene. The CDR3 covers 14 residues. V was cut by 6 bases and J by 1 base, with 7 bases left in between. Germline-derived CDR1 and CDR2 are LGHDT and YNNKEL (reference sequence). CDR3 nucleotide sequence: TGTGCCAGCAGACCGAGTTCTGGGGCCAACGTCCTGACTTTC. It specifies CASRPSSGANVLTF.

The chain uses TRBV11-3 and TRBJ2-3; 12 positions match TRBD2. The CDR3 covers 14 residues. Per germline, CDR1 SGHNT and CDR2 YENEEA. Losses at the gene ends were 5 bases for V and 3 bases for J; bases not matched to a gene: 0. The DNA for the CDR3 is TGTGCCAGCAGCACTAGCGGGGGGACAGATACGCAGTATTTT. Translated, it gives CASSTSGGTDTQYF.

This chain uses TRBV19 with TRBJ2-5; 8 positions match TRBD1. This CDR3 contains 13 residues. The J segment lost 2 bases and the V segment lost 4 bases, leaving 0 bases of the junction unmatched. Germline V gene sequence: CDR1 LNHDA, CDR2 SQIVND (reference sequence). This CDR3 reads CASSNRGQETQYF. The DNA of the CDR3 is TGTGCCAGTAGTAACAGGGGGCAAGAGACCCAGTACTTC.

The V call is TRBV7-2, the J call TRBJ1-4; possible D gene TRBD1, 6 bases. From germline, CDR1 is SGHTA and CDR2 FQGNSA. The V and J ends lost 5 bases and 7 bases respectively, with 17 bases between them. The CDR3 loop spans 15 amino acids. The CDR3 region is CASSQTGGTGEKLFF. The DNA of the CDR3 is TGTGCCAGCAGCCAGACAGGAGGGACGGGTGAAAAACTGTTTTTT.

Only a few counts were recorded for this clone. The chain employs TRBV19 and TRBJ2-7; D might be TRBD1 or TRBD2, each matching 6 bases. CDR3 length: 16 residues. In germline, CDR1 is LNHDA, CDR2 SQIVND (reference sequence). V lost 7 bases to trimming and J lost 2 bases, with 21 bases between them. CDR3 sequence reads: CASITSGAGRAYEQYV. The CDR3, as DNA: TGTGCCAGTATTACGTCGGGGGCGGGGAGAGCCTACGAGCAGTACGTC.

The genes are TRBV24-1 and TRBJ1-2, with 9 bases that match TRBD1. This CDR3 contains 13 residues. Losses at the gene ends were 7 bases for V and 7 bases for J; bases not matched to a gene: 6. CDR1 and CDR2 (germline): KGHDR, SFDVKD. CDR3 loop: CATRPGQGSGYTF. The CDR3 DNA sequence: TGTGCCACCAGACCGGGACAGGGAAGTGGCTACACCTTC.

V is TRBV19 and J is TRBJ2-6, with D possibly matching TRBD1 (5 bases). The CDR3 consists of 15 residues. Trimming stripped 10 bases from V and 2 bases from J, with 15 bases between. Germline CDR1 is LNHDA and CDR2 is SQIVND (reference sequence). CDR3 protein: CATQKGPAGANVLTF. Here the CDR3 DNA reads TGTGCCACTCAAAAGGGGCCGGCTGGGGCCAACGTCCTGACTTTC. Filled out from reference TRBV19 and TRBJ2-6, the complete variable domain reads DGGITQSPKYLFRKEGQNVTLSCEQNLNHDAMYWYRQDPGQGLRLIYYSQIVNDFQKGDIAEGYSVSREKKESFPLTVTSAQKNPTAFYLCATQKGPAGANVLTFGAGSRLTVL.

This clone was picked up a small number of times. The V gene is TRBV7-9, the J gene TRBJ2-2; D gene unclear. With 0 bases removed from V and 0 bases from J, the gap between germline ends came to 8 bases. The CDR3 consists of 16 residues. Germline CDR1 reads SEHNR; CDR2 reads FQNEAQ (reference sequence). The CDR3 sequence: CASSLAQTANTGELFF. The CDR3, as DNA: TGTGCCAGCAGCTTAGCACAGACCGCGAACACCGGGGAGCTGTTTTTT.

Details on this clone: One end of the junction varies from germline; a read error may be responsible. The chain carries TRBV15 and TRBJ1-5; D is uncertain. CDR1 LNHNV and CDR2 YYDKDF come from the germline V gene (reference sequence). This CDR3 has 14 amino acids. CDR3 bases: TGTGCCGCCAGGAGAACAGAGGGTGTTCAGCCCCAGCATTTT. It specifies CAARRTEGVQPQHF.

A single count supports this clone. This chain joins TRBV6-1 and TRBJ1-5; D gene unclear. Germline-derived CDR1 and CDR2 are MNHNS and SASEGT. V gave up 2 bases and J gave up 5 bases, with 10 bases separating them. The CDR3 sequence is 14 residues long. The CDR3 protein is CASSELGIYQPQHF. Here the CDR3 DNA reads TGTGCCAGCAGTGAATTGGGGATTTATCAGCCCCAGCATTTT.

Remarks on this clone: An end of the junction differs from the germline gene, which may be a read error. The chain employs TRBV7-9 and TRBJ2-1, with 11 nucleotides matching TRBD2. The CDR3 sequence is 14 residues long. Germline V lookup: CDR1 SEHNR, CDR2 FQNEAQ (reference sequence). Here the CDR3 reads CASSLAGGNNEQFF. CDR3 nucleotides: TGTGCCAGCAGCCTAGCGGGGGGTAACAATGAGCAGTTCTTC.

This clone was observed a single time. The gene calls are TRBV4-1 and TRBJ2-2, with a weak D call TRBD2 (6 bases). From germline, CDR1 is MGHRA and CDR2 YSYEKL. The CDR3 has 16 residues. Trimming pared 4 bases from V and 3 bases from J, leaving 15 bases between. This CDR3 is CASSRDGGVDTGELFF. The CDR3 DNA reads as TGCGCCAGCAGCCGGGACGGCGGGGTGGACACCGGGGAGCTGTTTTTT.

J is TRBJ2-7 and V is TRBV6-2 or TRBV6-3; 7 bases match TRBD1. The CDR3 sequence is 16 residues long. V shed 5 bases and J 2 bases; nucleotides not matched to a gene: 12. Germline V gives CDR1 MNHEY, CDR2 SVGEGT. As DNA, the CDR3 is TGTGCCAGCAGTGGACGGACAGGAGTCACAACCTACGAGCAGTACGTC. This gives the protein CASSGRTGVTTYEQYV.

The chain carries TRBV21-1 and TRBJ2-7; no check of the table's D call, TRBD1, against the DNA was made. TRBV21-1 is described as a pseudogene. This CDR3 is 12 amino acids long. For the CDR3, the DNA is TGTGCCAGCAGCAAAGGGAAGCAGGTCAAGTGCGTC. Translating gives CASSKGKQVKCV.

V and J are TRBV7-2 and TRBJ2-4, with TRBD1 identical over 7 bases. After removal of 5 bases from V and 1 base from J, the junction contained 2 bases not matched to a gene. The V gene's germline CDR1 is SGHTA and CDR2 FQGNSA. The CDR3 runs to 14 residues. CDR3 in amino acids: CASSLRGAKNIQYF. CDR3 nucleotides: TGTGCCAGCAGCCTCAGGGGGGCCAAAAACATTCAGTACTTC.

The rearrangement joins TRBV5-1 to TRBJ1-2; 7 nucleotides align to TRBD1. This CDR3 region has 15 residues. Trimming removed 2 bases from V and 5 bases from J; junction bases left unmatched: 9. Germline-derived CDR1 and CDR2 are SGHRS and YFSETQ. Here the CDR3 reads CASSFFPRQGYGYTF. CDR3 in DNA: TGCGCCAGCAGCTTCTTCCCTAGACAGGGTTATGGCTACACCTTC.

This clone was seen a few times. This chain's CDR3 is CASSLEGRSTDTQYF. CDR3 DNA sequence: TGTGCCAGCAGCTTAGAAGGGAGAAGCACAGATACGCAGTATTTT. This chain connects TRBV7-8 to TRBJ2-3, with D possibly matching TRBD2 (5 bases). CDR3 size: 15 residues. V was cut by 1 base and J by 0 bases, with 8 bases left in between. The germline gives CDR1 SGHVS, CDR2 FQNEAQ.

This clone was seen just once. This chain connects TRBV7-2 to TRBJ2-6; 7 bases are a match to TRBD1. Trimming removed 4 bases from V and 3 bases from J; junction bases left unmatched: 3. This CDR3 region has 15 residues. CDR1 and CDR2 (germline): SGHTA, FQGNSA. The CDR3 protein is CASSYDRVGANVLTF. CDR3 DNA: TGTGCCAGCAGCTACGACAGGGTTGGGGCCAACGTCCTGACTTTC. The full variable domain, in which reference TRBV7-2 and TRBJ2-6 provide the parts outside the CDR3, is GAGVSQSPSNKVTEKGKDVELRCDPISGHTALYWYRQSLGQGLEFLIYFQGNSAPDKSGLPSDRFSAERTGGSVSTLTIQRTQQEDSAVYLCASSYDRVGANVLTFGAGSRLTVL.